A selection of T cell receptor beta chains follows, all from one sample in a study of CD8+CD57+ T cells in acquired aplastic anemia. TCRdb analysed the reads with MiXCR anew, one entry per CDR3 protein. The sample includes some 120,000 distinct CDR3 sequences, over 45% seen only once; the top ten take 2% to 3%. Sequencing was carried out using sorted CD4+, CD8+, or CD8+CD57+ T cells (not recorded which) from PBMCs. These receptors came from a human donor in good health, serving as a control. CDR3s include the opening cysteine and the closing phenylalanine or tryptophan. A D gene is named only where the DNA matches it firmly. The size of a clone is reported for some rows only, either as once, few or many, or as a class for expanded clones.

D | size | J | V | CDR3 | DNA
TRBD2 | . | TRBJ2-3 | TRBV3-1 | CACRLAGAEGGQDTQYF | TGTGCCTGCCGACTAGCGGGGGCCGAGGGGGGTCAGGATACGCAGTATTTT
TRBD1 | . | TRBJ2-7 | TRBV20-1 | CSARGDRGSYEQYF | TGCAGTGCTAGGGGGGACAGAGGCTCCTACGAGCAGTACTTC
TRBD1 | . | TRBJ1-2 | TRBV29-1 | CSVEVTGAFYGYTF | TGCAGCGTTGAAGTGACAGGGGCCTTCTATGGCTACACCTTC
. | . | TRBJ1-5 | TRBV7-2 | CASGRGGNQPQHF | TGTGCTTCGGGGAGGGGAGGCAATCAGCCCCAGCATTTT
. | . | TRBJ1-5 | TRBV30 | CAWSVLLGGQPQHF | TGTGCCTGGAGTGTACTCTTAGGGGGTCAGCCCCAGCATTTT
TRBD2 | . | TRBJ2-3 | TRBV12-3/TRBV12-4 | CASREGTSGGDTQYF | TGTGCCAGCAGAGAAGGGACTAGCGGGGGAGATACGCAGTATTTT
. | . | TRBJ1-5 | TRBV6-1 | CASSRHTEGHQPQHF | TGTGCCAGCAGTAGACACACAGAAGGGCATCAGCCCCAGCATTTT
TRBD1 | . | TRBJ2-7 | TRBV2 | CASRQTGALSYEQYF | TGTGCCAGCAGACAAACAGGGGCCCTCTCCTACGAGCAGTACTTC
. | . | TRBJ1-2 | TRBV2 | CASSLTGSRGYTF | TGTGCCAGCAGTCTTACAGGGTCGAGAGGCTACACCTTC
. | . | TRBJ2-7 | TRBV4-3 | CASSQGYAGGSYEQYF | TGCGCCAGCAGCCAAGGCTATGCAGGGGGGTCCTACGAGCAGTACTTC
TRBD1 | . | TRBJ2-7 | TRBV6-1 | CASRSTGGREQYF | TGTGCCAGCAGATCGACAGGGGGACGCGAGCAGTACTTC
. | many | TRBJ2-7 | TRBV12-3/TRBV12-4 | CASSWWETYEQYF | TGTGCCAGCAGTTGGTGGGAGACCTACGAGCAGTACTTC
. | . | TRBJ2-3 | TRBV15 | CATSREGTRSTDTQYF | TGTGCCACCAGCAGAGAAGGGACTCGGAGCACAGATACGCAGTATTTT